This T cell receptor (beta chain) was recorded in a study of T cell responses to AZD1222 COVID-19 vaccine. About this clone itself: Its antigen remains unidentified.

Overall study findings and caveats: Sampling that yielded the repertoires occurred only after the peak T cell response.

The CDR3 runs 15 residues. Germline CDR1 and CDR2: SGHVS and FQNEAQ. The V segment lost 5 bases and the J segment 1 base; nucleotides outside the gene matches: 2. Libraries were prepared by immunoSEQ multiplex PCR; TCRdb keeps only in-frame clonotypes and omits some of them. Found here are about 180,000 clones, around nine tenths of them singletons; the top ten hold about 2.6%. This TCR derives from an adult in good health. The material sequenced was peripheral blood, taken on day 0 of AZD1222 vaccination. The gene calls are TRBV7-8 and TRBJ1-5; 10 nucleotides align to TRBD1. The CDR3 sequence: CASSLDRGSNQPQHF. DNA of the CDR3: TGTGCCAGCAGCCTGGACAGGGGGAGCAATCAGCCCCAGCATTTT.